Below, 32 T cell receptor beta chains from the same sample are listed, as sequenced in a study of blood T cell repertoires in COVID-19. Sequenced by immunoSEQ multiplex PCR; TCRdb stores in-frame clones only, minus some. The sample consists of about 140,000 clones, 81% of them appearing once. Material: peripheral blood. The receptors were gathered from a human donor in a cohort sampled during active COVID-19.

The chain couples TRBV18 to TRBJ2-7; D may be TRBD1 (5 bases). CDR1 is KGHSH, CDR2 LQKENI, per germline. With 2 bases removed from V and 6 bases from J, the gap between germline ends came to 14 bases. The CDR3 has 14 amino acids. The CDR3 region has the DNA TGTGCCAGCTCACCAGGGGCTTTGGCTGGCGAGCAGTACTTC. Protein: CASSPGALAGEQYF.

This clone was observed once. The chain carries TRBV6-5 and TRBJ2-7, with 7 bases that match TRBD2. The CDR3 has 15 amino acids. J was trimmed by 0 bases and V by 2 bases; bases with no gene match: 4. Germline CDR1 and CDR2: MNHEY and SVGAGI. DNA for the CDR3: TGTGCCAGCAGTTACGCCAGCGGGACCTCCTACGAGCAGTACTTC. As protein: CASSYASGTSYEQYF.

This chain connects TRBV29-1 to TRBJ2-2; D not resolved. The CDR3 contains 16 residues. The germline V and J ends were trimmed by 2 bases and 4 bases, with 17 bases remaining between them. Germline CDR1 reads SQVTM; CDR2 reads ANQGSEA. In DNA, the CDR3 is TGCAGCGTTGAAACCCCCTTCCCCACGAGCACCGGGGAGCTGTTTTTT. This translates into CSVETPFPTSTGELFF.

The chain has TRBV28 and TRBJ1-5, with D unclear. Trimming took 2 bases from V and 13 from J, leaving 12 bases between them. The germline V gene encodes CDR1 MDHEN and CDR2 SYDVKM. The CDR3 is made up of 12 amino acids. This CDR3 reads CASSLVTGGQHF. For the CDR3, the DNA is TGTGCCAGCAGTTTAGTGACTGGAGGACAGCATTTT.

The gene calls are TRBV4-2 and TRBJ2-7, with 12 bases identical to TRBD2. CDR1 is LGHNA, CDR2 YNFKEQ, per germline. J lost 1 base, V lost 6 bases, and 7 bases had no gene match. This CDR3 region has 16 residues. The CDR3 bases are TGTGCCAGCAGTCACGGACTAGCGGGATTGTCCTACGAGCAGTACTTC. This codes for CASSHGLAGLSYEQYF.

The chain has TRBV7-9 and TRBJ2-5; perhaps TRBD2 as D (7 bases). Germline loops: CDR1 SEHNR, CDR2 FQNEAQ (reference sequence). V lost 2 bases to trimming and J lost 5 bases, with 18 bases between them. The CDR3 runs to 16 residues. The CDR3 loop is CASSLILDRGAETQYF. In nucleotides, the CDR3 is TGTGCCAGCAGCTTAATTTTGGACCGGGGGGCGGAGACCCAGTACTTC.

V gene TRBV4-3 combines with J gene TRBJ2-2, with a weak D call TRBD2 (5 bases). V was clipped by 4 bases and J by 1 base, with 10 bases between them. The CDR3 runs 15 residues. From germline, CDR1 is LGHNA and CDR2 YSLEER. CDR3 residues: CASSLGNMNTGELFF. CDR3 sequence (DNA): TGCGCCAGCAGCCTCGGGAATATGAACACCGGGGAGCTGTTTTTT.

The chain recombines TRBV7-3 with TRBJ2-1, with TRBD2 identical over 11 bases. The germline V gene encodes CDR1 SGHTA and CDR2 FQGTGA. Trimming removed 5 bases from V and 4 bases from J; junction bases left unmatched: 7. The CDR3 loop spans 16 amino acids. CDR3 residues: CASSPLAGEPYNEQFF. CDR3 nucleotides: TGTGCCAGCAGCCCACTAGCGGGAGAACCTTACAATGAGCAGTTCTTC.

This chain joins TRBV21-1 and TRBJ2-7; the table's TRBD1 call for D was not verified on the DNA. TRBV21-1 corresponds to a pseudogene. The CDR3 sequence is 17 residues long. CDR3 DNA sequence: TGTGCCTGCCAAGGGTGGACAGGGTCGTTATGCGACTACGAGCAGTACTTC. Translating it yields CACQGWTGSLCDYEQYF.

This rearrangement joins TRBV7-2 to TRBJ2-5, with D possibly TRBD2 on 5 matching bases. This CDR3 has 13 amino acids. Germline V gene lookup returns CDR1 SGHTA and CDR2 FQGNSA. Trimming shortened V by 5 bases and J by 2 bases, and 9 bases separated the two germline ends. The DNA of the CDR3 is TGTGCCAGCAGCCCGGGAAGGCAAGAGACCCAGTACTTC. Translation gives CASSPGRQETQYF.

The sample holds one count of this clone. The chain links TRBV2 to TRBJ1-1, with D possibly TRBD1 on 5 matching bases. CDR3 length: 15 amino acids. Germline V gives CDR1 SNHLY, CDR2 FYNNEI. V lost 6 bases and J lost 1, with 15 bases in between. The CDR3 nucleotides are TGTGCCAGCAGAGTGGTAGCCAGGGCGAACACTGAAGCTTTCTTT. Its translation is CASRVVARANTEAFF.

This chain links TRBV18 with TRBJ2-2, with D perhaps matching TRBD1 (5 bases). The CDR3 runs to 13 residues. The germline CDR1 and CDR2 sequences are KGHSH and LQKENI. Trimming took off 2 bases at V and 6 bases at J, with 7 bases between the two ends. CDR3 sequence: CASSPRTPGELFF. CDR3 DNA sequence: TGTGCCAGCTCACCAAGGACACCCGGGGAGCTGTTTTTT. Full variable domain (rest looked up from reference TRBV18 and TRBJ2-2): NAGVMQNPRHLVRRRGQEARLRCSPMKGHSHVYWYRQLPEEGLKFMVYLQKENIIDESGMPKERFSAEFPKEGPSILRIQQVVRGDSAAYFCASSPRTPGELFFGEGSRLTVL.

The chain couples TRBV6-2 or TRBV6-3 to TRBJ2-5; D is perhaps TRBD2 (5 bases). Germline V lookup: CDR1 MNHEY, CDR2 SVGEGT. V lost 0 bases, J lost 3 bases, and 11 bases lay in between. The CDR3 sequence is 15 residues long. The CDR3, as DNA: TGTGCCAGCAGTTACTCTGGAGGTGGGGAAGAGACCCAGTACTTC. This gives the protein CASSYSGGGEETQYF.

The chain has TRBV28 and TRBJ2-2; 16 positions match TRBD2. Germline V gives CDR1 MDHEN, CDR2 SYDVKM. The CDR3 loop spans 17 amino acids. The junction had 7 bases not matched to a gene; V was cut back by 7 bases and J by 5 bases. The DNA for the CDR3 is TGTGCCAGCACCGGGACTAGCGGGAGGGCCGCAACCGGGGAGCTGTTTTTT. This sequence encodes CASTGTSGRAATGELFF. Full variable domain (outside the CDR3, taken from reference TRBV28 and TRBJ2-2): DVKVTQSSRYLVKRTGEKVFLECVQDMDHENMFWYRQDPGLGLRLIYFSYDVKMKEKGDIPEGYSVSREKKERFSLILESASTNQTSMYLCASTGTSGRAATGELFFGEGSRLTVL.

J is TRBJ1-2 and V is TRBV29-1; D perhaps matches TRBD1 (6 bases). Germline CDR1 and CDR2: SQVTM and ANQGSEA. Trimming cost V 6 bases and J 0 bases, with 11 bases left between them. The CDR3 has 13 residues. In DNA form, the CDR3 reads TGCAGCGTGACAGGAGCATCTAACTATGGCTACACCTTC. It specifies CSVTGASNYGYTF.

This sequence joins TRBV4-3 and TRBJ1-1; D gene unclear. This CDR3 has 16 amino acids. CDR1 is LGHNA, CDR2 YSLEER, per germline. Trimming cost V 0 bases and J 1 base, with 12 bases left between them. For the CDR3, the DNA is TGCGCCAGCAGCCAAGACGGCGGGGTGAGGAACACTGAAGCTTTCTTT. It encodes CASSQDGGVRNTEAFF.

The V call is TRBV15, the J call TRBJ2-7; TRBD2 matches at 15 bases. Germline V gene lookup returns CDR1 LNHNV and CDR2 YYDKDF (reference sequence). V shed 1 base and J 2 bases; nucleotides not matched to a gene: 6. CDR3 length equals 18 residues. This CDR3 is CATSRAIGTSGRTYEQYF. Here the CDR3 DNA reads TGTGCCACCAGCAGAGCGATCGGGACTAGCGGGAGGACCTACGAGCAGTACTTC.

V gene TRBV28 combines with J gene TRBJ2-5; 8 positions match TRBD2. CDR3 size: 15 residues. Germline loops: CDR1 MDHEN, CDR2 SYDVKM. V lost 4 bases, J lost 4 bases, and 8 bases stayed unmatched. CDR3 region: CASSSGLAMGETQYF. In DNA, the CDR3 is TGTGCCAGCAGTTCCGGACTAGCAATGGGAGAGACCCAGTACTTC. The full variable domain, in which reference TRBV28 and TRBJ2-5 provide the parts outside the CDR3, is DVKVTQSSRYLVKRTGEKVFLECVQDMDHENMFWYRQDPGLGLRLIYFSYDVKMKEKGDIPEGYSVSREKKERFSLILESASTNQTSMYLCASSSGLAMGETQYFGPGTRLLVL.

The chain uses TRBV9 and TRBJ2-2; no clear D. The germline gives CDR1 SGDLS, CDR2 YYNGEE. The V and J ends lost 1 base and 5 bases respectively, with 3 bases between them. The CDR3 spans 12 residues. CDR3 amino acids: CASSVITGELFF. In DNA form, the CDR3 reads TGTGCCAGCAGCGTAATAACCGGGGAGCTGTTTTTT.

The V gene is TRBV24-1, the J gene TRBJ2-7, with D possibly being TRBD1 (5 bases). Germline-derived CDR1 and CDR2 are KGHDR and SFDVKD. The CDR3 runs to 13 residues. The V gene lost 0 bases and the J gene lost 6 bases, with 8 bases spanning the gap. The DNA of the CDR3 is TGTGCCACCAGTGATTTGGTTAGGGGCGAGCAGTACTTC. This sequence encodes CATSDLVRGEQYF.

The chain recombines TRBV18 with TRBJ1-2; possibly TRBD1 for D (6 bases). V lost 3 bases, J lost 0 bases, and 11 bases lay in between. Germline lookup yields CDR1 KGHSH and CDR2 LQKENI. The CDR3 is 15 amino acids. CDR3 sequence: CASSPWDKTNYGYTF. Here the CDR3 DNA reads TGTGCCAGCTCACCGTGGGACAAAACTAACTATGGCTACACCTTC. Together with reference TRBV18 and TRBJ1-2, the CDR3 gives the full variable domain: NAGVMQNPRHLVRRRGQEARLRCSPMKGHSHVYWYRQLPEEGLKFMVYLQKENIIDESGMPKERFSAEFPKEGPSILRIQQVVRGDSAAYFCASSPWDKTNYGYTFGSGTRLTVV.

J is TRBJ2-6 and V is TRBV5-4; D is uncertain. V lost 1 base, J lost 2 bases, and 4 bases lay in between. Germline V lookup: CDR1 SGHNT, CDR2 YYREEE (reference sequence). The CDR3 loop spans 14 amino acids. The CDR3 nucleotides are TGTGCCAGCAGCTTGCCCACTGGGGCCAACGTCCTGACTTTC. Translated, it gives CASSLPTGANVLTF.

The chain employs TRBV18 and TRBJ2-3; 10 bases line up with TRBD2. The germline V gene has CDR1 KGHSH and CDR2 LQKENI. The J segment lost 5 bases and the V segment lost 5 bases, leaving 7 bases of the junction unmatched. This CDR3 has 15 amino acids. CDR3: CASSASGRALDTQYF. The CDR3 nucleotides are TGTGCCAGCTCAGCCAGCGGGAGGGCTTTAGATACGCAGTATTTT.

The gene calls are TRBV2 and TRBJ2-7; 8 nucleotides align to TRBD1. The CDR3 runs 14 residues. CDR1 and CDR2 from the germline V gene are SNHLY and FYNNEI. V lost 7 bases, J lost 2 bases, and 7 bases stayed unmatched. The CDR3 region is CASNPGGVTYEQYF. The CDR3 DNA sequence: TGTGCCAGCAACCCAGGGGGCGTAACCTACGAGCAGTACTTC.

The chain carries TRBV18 and TRBJ2-5; TRBD1 matches 9 bases. V trimming: 2 bases; J trimming: 2 bases; junction bases outside the gene matches: 9. CDR3 length: 17 residues. CDR1 is KGHSH and CDR2 is LQKENI in the germline V gene. The CDR3: CASSPFVRQGDQETQYF. In DNA form, the CDR3 reads TGTGCCAGCTCACCATTCGTGCGACAGGGGGATCAAGAGACCCAGTACTTC.

Here the CDR3 reads CASSKVPTGGYSLGRETQYF. CDR3 nucleotide sequence: TGTGCCAGCAGCAAAGTTCCCACGGGGGGGTATAGCCTCGGTCGGGAGACCCAGTACTTC. The chain recombines TRBV21-1 with TRBJ2-5; the listed D gene, TRBD2, was not tested against the DNA. TRBV21-1 is an annotated pseudogene. The CDR3 is 20 amino acids.

The chain has TRBV19 and TRBJ2-3; TRBD2 matches 13 bases. The CDR3 extends over 15 amino acids. Germline-derived CDR1 and CDR2 are LNHDA and SQIVND (reference sequence). The ends lost 7 bases at V and 4 bases at J; junction bases unmatched: 5. The chain's CDR3 is CASTLTSGRSDTQYF. In nucleotides, the CDR3 is TGTGCCAGTACTCTGACTAGCGGGAGGTCAGATACGCAGTATTTT.

The CDR3 region is CASSSSGLVGGELFF. The CDR3 DNA sequence: TGTGCCAGCAGCTCTTCAGGACTAGTCGGCGGGGAGCTGTTTTTT. The chain couples TRBV7-2 to TRBJ2-2, with 7 bases identical to TRBD2. Trimming at V came to 4 bases and at J to 7 bases, leaving 9 bases not matched to a gene. The CDR3 is 15 residues long. Germline V gene sequence: CDR1 SGHTA, CDR2 FQGNSA.

The chain combines TRBV10-3 with TRBJ1-5; 7 nucleotides agree with TRBD1. V lost 3 bases, J lost 5 bases, and 1 base stayed unmatched. The CDR3 length is 13 residues. Germline lookup yields CDR1 ENHRY and CDR2 SYGVKD. CDR3 nucleotide sequence: TGTGCCATCAGTGAACAGGGGTATCAGCCCCAGCATTTT. The encoded protein is CAISEQGYQPQHF.

This clone was seen a single time. The chain links TRBV12-5 to TRBJ2-5; TRBD2 aligns across 7 bases. The CDR3 spans 18 residues. CDR1 is LGHNT and CDR2 is FRNRAP in the germline V gene. After removal of 5 bases from V and 2 bases from J, the junction contained 17 bases not matched to a gene. This CDR3 reads CASGQTSAAWVRQETQYF. CDR3 in DNA: TGTGCTAGTGGTCAAACTAGCGCCGCCTGGGTACGACAAGAGACCCAGTACTTC.

The rearrangement joins TRBV29-1 to TRBJ1-2, with 7 bases lining up with TRBD1. The CDR3 contains 14 residues. V lost 2 bases, J lost 4 bases, and 7 bases stayed unmatched. Per germline, CDR1 SQVTM and CDR2 ANQGSEA. CDR3 amino acids: CSVEKSGTVYGYTF. The CDR3 nucleotides are TGCAGCGTTGAAAAATCTGGGACAGTCTATGGCTACACCTTC.

CDR3 region: CASSQLTGDTEAFF. The CDR3 DNA sequence: TGCGCCAGCAGCCAACTTACAGGGGACACTGAAGCTTTCTTT. The chain recombines TRBV4-1 with TRBJ1-1, with TRBD1 matching over 7 bases. Looked up from germline, CDR1 is MGHRA and CDR2 is YSYEKL. The CDR3 has 14 residues. V was pared by 2 bases and J by 3 bases, with 3 bases of the junction left unmatched.